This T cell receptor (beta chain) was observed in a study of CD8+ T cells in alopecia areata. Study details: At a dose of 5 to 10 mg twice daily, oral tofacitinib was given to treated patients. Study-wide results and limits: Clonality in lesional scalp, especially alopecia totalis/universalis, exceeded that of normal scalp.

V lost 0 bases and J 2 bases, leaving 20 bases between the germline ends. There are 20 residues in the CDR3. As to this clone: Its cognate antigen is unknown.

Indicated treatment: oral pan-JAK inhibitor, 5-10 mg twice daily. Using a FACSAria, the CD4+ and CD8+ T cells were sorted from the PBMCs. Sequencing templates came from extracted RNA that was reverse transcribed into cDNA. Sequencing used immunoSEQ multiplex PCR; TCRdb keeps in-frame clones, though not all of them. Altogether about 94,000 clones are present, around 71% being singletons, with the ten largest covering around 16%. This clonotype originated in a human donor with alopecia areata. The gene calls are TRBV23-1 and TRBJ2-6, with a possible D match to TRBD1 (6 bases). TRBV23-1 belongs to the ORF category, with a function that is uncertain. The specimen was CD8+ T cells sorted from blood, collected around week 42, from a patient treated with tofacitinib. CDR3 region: CASSQSRLGAERAGANVLTF. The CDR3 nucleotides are TGCGCCAGCAGTCAATCGAGGTTGGGGGCGGAGAGGGCTGGGGCCAACGTCCTGACTTTC.